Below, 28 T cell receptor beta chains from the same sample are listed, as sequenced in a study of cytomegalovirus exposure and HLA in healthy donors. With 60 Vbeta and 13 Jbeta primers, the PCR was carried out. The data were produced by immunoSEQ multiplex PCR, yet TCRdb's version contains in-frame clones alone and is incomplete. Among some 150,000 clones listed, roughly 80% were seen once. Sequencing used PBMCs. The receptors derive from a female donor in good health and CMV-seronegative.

The CDR3 spells CASSQDRTGKYLAGNTIYF. The CDR3 nucleotides are TGCGCCAGCAGCCAAGACCGGACAGGGAAATACCTGGCGGGGAACACCATATATTTT. The chain carries TRBV4-1 and TRBJ1-3, with 8 bases matching TRBD1. V trimming: 0 bases; J trimming: 7 bases; junction bases outside the gene matches: 17. Germline CDR1 and CDR2: MGHRA and YSYEKL. The CDR3 sequence is 19 residues long.

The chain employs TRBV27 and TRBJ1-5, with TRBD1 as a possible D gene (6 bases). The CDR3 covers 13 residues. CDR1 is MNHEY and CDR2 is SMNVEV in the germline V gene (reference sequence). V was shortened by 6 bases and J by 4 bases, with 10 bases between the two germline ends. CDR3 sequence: CASRNTGNQPQHF. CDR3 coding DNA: TGTGCCAGCAGAAACACAGGGAATCAGCCCCAGCATTTT.

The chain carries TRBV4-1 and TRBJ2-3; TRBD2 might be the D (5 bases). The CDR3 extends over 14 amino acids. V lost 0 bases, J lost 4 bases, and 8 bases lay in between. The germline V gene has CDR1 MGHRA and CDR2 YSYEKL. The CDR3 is CASSQEEEADTQYF. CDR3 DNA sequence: TGCGCCAGCAGCCAAGAGGAGGAGGCAGATACGCAGTATTTT.

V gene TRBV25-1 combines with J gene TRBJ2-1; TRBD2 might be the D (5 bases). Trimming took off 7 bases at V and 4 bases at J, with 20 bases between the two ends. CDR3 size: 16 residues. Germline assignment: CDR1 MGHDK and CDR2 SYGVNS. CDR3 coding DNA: TGTGCCAGCAACTCAAACCGGGATAGCCTTTACAATGAGCAGTTCTTC. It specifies CASNSNRDSLYNEQFF.

The CDR3 nucleotides are TGTGCCAGCAGCCCAATCGGACAGGGGAATTCGCGACTCGCTGAAGCTTTCTTT. This encodes CASSPIGQGNSRLAEAFF. The V and J genes are TRBV7-3 and TRBJ1-1; 9 bases are shared with TRBD1. The CDR3 loop spans 18 amino acids. In germline, CDR1 is SGHTA, CDR2 FQGTGA. J was trimmed by 6 bases and V by 5 bases; bases with no gene match: 19.

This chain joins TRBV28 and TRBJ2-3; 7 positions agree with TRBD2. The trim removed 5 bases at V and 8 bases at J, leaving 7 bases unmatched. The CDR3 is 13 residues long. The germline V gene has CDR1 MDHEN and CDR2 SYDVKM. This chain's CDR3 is CASSLIPGGTQYF. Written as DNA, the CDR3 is TGTGCCAGCAGTCTTATTCCGGGGGGTACGCAGTATTTT. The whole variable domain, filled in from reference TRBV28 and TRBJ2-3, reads DVKVTQSSRYLVKRTGEKVFLECVQDMDHENMFWYRQDPGLGLRLIYFSYDVKMKEKGDIPEGYSVSREKKERFSLILESASTNQTSMYLCASSLIPGGTQYFGPGTRLTVL.

CDR3 sequence reads: CASGLDGTVYGYTF. CDR3 nucleotide sequence: TGTGCTAGTGGTTTGGACGGGACAGTCTATGGCTACACCTTC. This chain joins TRBV12-5 and TRBJ1-2; 7 bases fit TRBD1. CDR3 size: 14 residues. Unmatched junction bases numbered 3, after V lost 1 base and J lost 4 bases. Germline CDR1 is LGHNT and CDR2 is FRNRAP. The whole variable domain, filled in from reference TRBV12-5 and TRBJ1-2, reads DARVTQTPRHKVTEMGQEVTMRCQPILGHNTVFWYRQTMMQGLELLAYFRNRAPLDDSGMPKDRFSAEMPDATLATLKIQPSEPRDSAVYFCASGLDGTVYGYTFGSGTRLTVV.

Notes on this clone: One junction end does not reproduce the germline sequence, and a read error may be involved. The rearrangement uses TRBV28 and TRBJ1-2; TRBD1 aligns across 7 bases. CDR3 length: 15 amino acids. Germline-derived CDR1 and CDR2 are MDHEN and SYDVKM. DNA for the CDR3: TGTGCCAGCAGATTATACTTACAGGGGTTGGGTGGCTACACCTTC. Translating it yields CASRLYLQGLGGYTF.

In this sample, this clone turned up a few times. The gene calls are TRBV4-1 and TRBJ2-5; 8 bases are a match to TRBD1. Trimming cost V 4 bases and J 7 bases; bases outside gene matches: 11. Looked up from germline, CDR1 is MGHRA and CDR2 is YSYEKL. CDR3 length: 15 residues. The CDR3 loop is CASSLGSGQDATQYF. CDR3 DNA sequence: TGCGCCAGCAGCCTTGGGTCGGGACAGGACGCGACCCAGTACTTC.

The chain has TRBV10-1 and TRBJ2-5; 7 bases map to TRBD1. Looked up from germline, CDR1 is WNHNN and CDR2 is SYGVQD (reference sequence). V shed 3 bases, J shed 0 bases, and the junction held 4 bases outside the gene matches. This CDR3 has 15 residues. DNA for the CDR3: TGCGCCAGCAGTGAATCCGGGACAGACCAAGAGACCCAGTACTTC. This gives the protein CASSESGTDQETQYF.

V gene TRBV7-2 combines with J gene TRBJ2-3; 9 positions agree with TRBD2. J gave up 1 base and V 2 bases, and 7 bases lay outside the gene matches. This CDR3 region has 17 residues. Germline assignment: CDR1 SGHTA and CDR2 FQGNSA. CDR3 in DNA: TGTGCCAGCAGCTTATGGCCTAGCGGGACAGGCACAGATACGCAGTATTTT. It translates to CASSLWPSGTGTDTQYF.

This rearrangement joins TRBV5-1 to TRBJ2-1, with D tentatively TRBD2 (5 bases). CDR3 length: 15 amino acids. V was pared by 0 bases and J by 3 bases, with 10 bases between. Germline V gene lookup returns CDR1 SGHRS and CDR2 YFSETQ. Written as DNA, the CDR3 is TGCGCCAGCAGCTTGGATACGGGAAGCTACAATGAGCAGTTCTTC. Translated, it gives CASSLDTGSYNEQFF.

CDR3 in amino acids: CASSPAGRGGRDEQFF. For the CDR3, the DNA is TGTGCCAGCAGCCCCGCCGGACGGGGAGGGAGGGATGAGCAGTTCTTC. J is TRBJ2-1 and V is TRBV14, with 7 bases that match TRBD2. This CDR3 has 16 amino acids. Germline V gene lookup returns CDR1 SGHDN and CDR2 FVKESK. The V segment lost 4 bases and the J segment 8 bases; nucleotides outside the gene matches: 14.

CDR3 in DNA: TGTGCCAGCAGCAGTACCGGGACAGGGATGAGAACTGAAGCTTTCTTT. It codes for CASSSTGTGMRTEAFF. The rearrangement joins TRBV28 to TRBJ1-1, with 9 bases matching TRBD1. This CDR3 comprises 16 residues. Germline V gives CDR1 MDHEN, CDR2 SYDVKM. V was pared by 6 bases and J by 5 bases, with 13 bases of the junction left unmatched.

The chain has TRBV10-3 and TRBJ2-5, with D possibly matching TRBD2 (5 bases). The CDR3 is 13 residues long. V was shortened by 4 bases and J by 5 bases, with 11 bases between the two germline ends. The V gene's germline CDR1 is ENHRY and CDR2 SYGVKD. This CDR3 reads CAISAGSGETQYF. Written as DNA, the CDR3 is TGTGCCATCAGTGCGGGGTCTGGGGAGACCCAGTACTTC.

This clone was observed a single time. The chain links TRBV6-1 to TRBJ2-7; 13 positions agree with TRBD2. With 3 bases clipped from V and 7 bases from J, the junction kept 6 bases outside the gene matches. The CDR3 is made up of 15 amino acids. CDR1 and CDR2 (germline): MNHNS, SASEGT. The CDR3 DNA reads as TGTGCCAGCAGTGATTGGACTAGCGGGAGAAATGAGCAGTACTTC. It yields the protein CASSDWTSGRNEQYF.

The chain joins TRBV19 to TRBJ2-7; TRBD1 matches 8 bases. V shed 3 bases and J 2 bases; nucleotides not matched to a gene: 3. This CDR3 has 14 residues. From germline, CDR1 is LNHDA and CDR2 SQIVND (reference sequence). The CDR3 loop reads CASSMKQGAYEQYF. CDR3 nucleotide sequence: TGTGCCAGTAGTATGAAACAGGGGGCCTACGAGCAGTACTTC. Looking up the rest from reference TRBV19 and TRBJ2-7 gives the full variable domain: DGGITQSPKYLFRKEGQNVTLSCEQNLNHDAMYWYRQDPGQGLRLIYYSQIVNDFQKGDIAEGYSVSREKKESFPLTVTSAQKNPTAFYLCASSMKQGAYEQYFGPGTRLTVT.

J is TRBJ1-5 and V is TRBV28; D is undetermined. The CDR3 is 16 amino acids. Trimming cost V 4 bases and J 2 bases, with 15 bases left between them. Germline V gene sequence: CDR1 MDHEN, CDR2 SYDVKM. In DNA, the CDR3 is TGTGCCAGCAGTTCCTTGCAGTTTCTAGGCAATCAGCCCCAGCATTTT. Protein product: CASSSLQFLGNQPQHF.

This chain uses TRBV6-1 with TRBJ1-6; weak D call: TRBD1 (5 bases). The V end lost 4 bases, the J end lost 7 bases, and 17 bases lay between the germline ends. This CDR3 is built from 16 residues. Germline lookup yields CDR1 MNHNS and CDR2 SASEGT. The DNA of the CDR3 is TGTGCCAGCAGTGGGATCGGGGCGGGGGTCAATTCACCCCTCCACTTT. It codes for CASSGIGAGVNSPLHF.

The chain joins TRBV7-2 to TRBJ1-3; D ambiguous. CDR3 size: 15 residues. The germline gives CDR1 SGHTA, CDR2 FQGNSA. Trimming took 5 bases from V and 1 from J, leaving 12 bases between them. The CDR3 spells CASSPGVLSGNTIYF. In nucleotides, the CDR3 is TGTGCCAGCAGCCCCGGGGTATTGTCTGGAAACACCATATATTTT.

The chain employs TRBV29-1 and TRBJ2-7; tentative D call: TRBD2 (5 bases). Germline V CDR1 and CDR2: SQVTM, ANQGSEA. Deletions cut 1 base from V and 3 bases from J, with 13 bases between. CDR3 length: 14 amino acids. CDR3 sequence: CSVEGQEEGYEQYF. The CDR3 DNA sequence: TGCAGCGTTGAAGGGCAGGAAGAGGGCTACGAGCAGTACTTC.

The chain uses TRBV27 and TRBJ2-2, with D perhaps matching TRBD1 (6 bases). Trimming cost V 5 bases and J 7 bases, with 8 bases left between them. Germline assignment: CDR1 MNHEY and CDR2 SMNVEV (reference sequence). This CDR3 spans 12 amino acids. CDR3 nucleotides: TGTGCCAGCAGTATCAGGGGCGGGGAGCTGTTTTTT. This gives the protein CASSIRGGELFF.

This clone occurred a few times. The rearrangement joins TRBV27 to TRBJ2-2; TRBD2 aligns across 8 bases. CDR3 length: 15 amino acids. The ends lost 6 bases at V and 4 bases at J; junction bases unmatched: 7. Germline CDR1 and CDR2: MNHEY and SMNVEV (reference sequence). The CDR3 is CASRLAGLTTGELFF. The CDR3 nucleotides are TGTGCCAGCAGATTAGCGGGACTGACCACCGGGGAGCTGTTTTTT.

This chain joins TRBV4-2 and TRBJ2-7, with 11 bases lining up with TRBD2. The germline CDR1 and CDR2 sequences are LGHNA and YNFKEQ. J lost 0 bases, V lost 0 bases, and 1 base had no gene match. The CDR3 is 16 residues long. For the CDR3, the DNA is TGTGCCAGCAGCCAAGACGGGACTAGCGGCTCCTACGAGCAGTACTTC. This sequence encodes CASSQDGTSGSYEQYF.

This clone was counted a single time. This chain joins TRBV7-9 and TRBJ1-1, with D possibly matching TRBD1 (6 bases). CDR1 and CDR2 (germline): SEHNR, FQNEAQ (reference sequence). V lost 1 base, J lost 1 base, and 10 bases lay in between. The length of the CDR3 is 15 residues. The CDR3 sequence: CASSLGKTGNTEAFF. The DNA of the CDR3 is TGTGCCAGCAGCTTAGGGAAGACAGGGAACACTGAAGCTTTCTTT.

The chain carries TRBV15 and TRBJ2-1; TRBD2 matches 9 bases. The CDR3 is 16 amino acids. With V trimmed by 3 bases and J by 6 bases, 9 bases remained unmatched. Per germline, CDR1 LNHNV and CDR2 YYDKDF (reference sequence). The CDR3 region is CATSSQTAGGANEQFF. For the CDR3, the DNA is TGTGCCACCAGCAGCCAGACTGCGGGAGGGGCCAATGAGCAGTTCTTC.

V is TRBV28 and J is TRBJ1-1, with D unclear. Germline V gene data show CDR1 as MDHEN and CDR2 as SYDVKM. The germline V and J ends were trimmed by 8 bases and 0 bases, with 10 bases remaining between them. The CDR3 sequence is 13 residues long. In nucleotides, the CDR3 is TGTGCCAGCCTCCCCGGGGTGAACACTGAAGCTTTCTTT. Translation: CASLPGVNTEAFF.

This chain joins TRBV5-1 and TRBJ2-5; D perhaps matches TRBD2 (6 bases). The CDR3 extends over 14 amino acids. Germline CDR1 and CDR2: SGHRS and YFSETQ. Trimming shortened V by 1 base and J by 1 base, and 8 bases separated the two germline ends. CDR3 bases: TGCGCCAGCAGCTTGACTAGCTCCCAAGAGACCCAGTACTTC. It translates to CASSLTSSQETQYF.